What follows describes a single TCR beta chain. This clonotype showed up just a few times. Its recognized antigen is unknown. No much larger clone exists at a distance of one base, and base qualities are not known. These data belong to a study of early T cells in non-severe SARS-CoV-2 infection (dated by TCRdb to the early 2020s). Turning to the overall study: TCR sequencing used bulk RNA from unsorted whole blood, so alpha and beta chains could not be paired. The full study reports these points: Matching against VDJdb was skewed toward anti-spike CD8 responses, likely underestimated virus-specific expansions, and missed private and CD4 specificities.

V and J lose 7 bases and 4 bases, and a span of 19 bases separates them. Per the germline V gene, SQVTM is the CDR1 and ANQGSEA is the CDR2. The cysteine opens and the phenylalanine closes a CDR3 of 14 amino acids. Only the CDR3 part of the read is kept: 42 bases, read in frame from the first base. The library was produced with 5' RACE. Sequencing instrument: NextSeq 500. The TCR library protocol attached unique molecular identifiers to individual cDNA molecules to correct for sequencing error and PCR bias. Both TCR alpha and beta chains were sequenced, and tight co-correlation was observed between alpha and beta sequence abundances in each sample. Regarding the original processing steps: Decombinator V4 was used to perform V gene, J gene and CDR3 annotation of TCR sequences. Expanded TCRs were defined as changing significantly between any two time points under a Poisson model with p below 0.0001. TCR abundances were normalised to the total number of TCRs sequenced in each sample and reported as counts per million. TRAV1-2 paired with TRAJ12, TRAJ20 or TRAJ33 defined MAIT TCRs, while TRAV10 paired with TRAJ18 defined iNKT TCRs. VDJdb, accessed 1 November 2021, was searched for CMV, EBV and SARS-CoV-2 annotated TCRs, with TCRs annotated for multiple antigens excluded. The raw public reads went through TCRdb reprocessing: fastp at Q25, MiXCR clone calling, in-frame beta chains kept. CDR3 protein duplicates are merged, each entry listing the most common genes and DNA. TCRdb, rather than the study authors, made the V and J calls. This sample comprises about 64,000 distinct CDR3 sequences, about 12% of them detected only once. Of the sample, roughly 4.2% falls within the top ten clones.

A case-control design nested within a healthcare worker cohort in London, UK, was used, with weekly nasopharyngeal swab PCR tests and blood sampling performed. Between 23 and 31 March 2020, the week of the UK lockdown, healthcare workers were enrolled and then followed up weekly for as long as 16 weeks. The rearranged segments are TRBV29-1 and TRBJ1-2; confidence is insufficient to name the D gene. The clonotype was recovered from an adult who was a healthcare worker with PCR-confirmed SARS-CoV-2 infection or an uninfected control (not recorded which). The sequenced material came from whole blood. The CDR3 corresponds to CSADSPGVAYGYTF. The DNA sequence is given as TGCAGCGCGGACTCCCCGGGCGTCGCCTATGGCTACACCTTC.